This TCR beta chain was obtained from a study of blood T cell repertoires in COVID-19. Sequencing used immunoSEQ multiplex PCR; TCRdb keeps in-frame clones, though not all of them. The sample includes about 140,000 clones, 88% of them seen just once. The CDR3 loop spans 14 amino acids. V was shortened by 1 base and J by 3 bases, with 7 bases between the two germline ends. Germline V lookup: CDR1 LGHNA, CDR2 YNFKEQ. V gene TRBV4-2 combines with J gene TRBJ1-3, with D tentatively TRBD1 (6 bases). This TCR derives from a woman in her sixties or seventies with acute or convalescent COVID-19. Sequencing used peripheral blood. Here the CDR3 reads CASSQAGDGNTIYF. CDR3 nucleotide sequence: TGTGCCAGCAGCCAAGCAGGGGATGGAAACACCATATATTTT.